The 14 T cell receptor beta chains reported below all come from one sample, sequenced in a study of blood T cell repertoires in COVID-19. Clones were sequenced by immunoSEQ multiplex PCR, and TCRdb holds only the in-frame ones, with some missing. The sample records under 200,000 clones, around 83% being singletons. Specimen: peripheral blood. The receptors were sampled from a man between 18 and 35 years old with acute or convalescent COVID-19.

The gene calls are TRBV13 and TRBJ1-3; 7 bases map to TRBD1. V trimming: 4 bases; J trimming: 0 bases; junction bases outside the gene matches: 6. The CDR3 loop spans 16 amino acids. CDR1 and CDR2 from the germline V gene are PRHDT and FYEKMQ (reference sequence). This CDR3 reads CASSWSRQGSGNTIYF. CDR3 coding DNA: TGTGCCAGCAGCTGGAGCCGACAGGGCTCTGGAAACACCATATATTTT.

The DNA for the CDR3 is TGCGCCAGCAGCCAATGGGCGGGGGCGGGGACCGGGGAGCTGTTTTTT. It codes for CASSQWAGAGTGELFF. This chain links TRBV4-1 with TRBJ2-2, with a tentative D call TRBD2 (7 bases). V was shortened by 2 bases and J by 5 bases, with 15 bases between the two germline ends. Germline V lookup: CDR1 MGHRA, CDR2 YSYEKL. There are 16 residues in the CDR3.

This rearrangement joins TRBV19 to TRBJ1-1; 12 bases fit TRBD1. Germline V gene lookup returns CDR1 LNHDA and CDR2 SQIVND (reference sequence). J was trimmed by 6 bases and V by 7 bases; bases with no gene match: 9. The CDR3 totals 15 residues. CDR3 coding DNA: TGTGCCAGTACTCCGGGACAGGGGGCGATGGCTGAAGCTTTCTTT. It specifies CASTPGQGAMAEAFF.

V gene TRBV2 combines with J gene TRBJ1-2, with 8 bases that match TRBD1. Germline V gene sequence: CDR1 SNHLY, CDR2 FYNNEI. The V and J ends lost 7 bases and 4 bases, in that order; junction bases with no gene match: 11. This CDR3 has 15 residues. The CDR3 reads CASIPGAGGTYGYTF. Written as DNA, the CDR3 is TGTGCCAGCATCCCCGGGGCAGGGGGCACCTATGGCTACACCTTC.

J is TRBJ2-5 and V is TRBV2; maybe TRBD2 (5 bases). CDR3 length: 14 residues. With 8 bases removed from V and 0 bases from J, the gap between germline ends came to 13 bases. From germline, CDR1 is SNHLY and CDR2 FYNNEI. CDR3 residues: CASGEWGHQETQYF. For the CDR3, the DNA is TGTGCCAGCGGGGAGTGGGGTCACCAAGAGACCCAGTACTTC.

The chain carries TRBV27 and TRBJ1-5; TRBD1 matches 7 bases. The germline CDR1 and CDR2 sequences are MNHEY and SMNVEV (reference sequence). The V gene end was trimmed by 6 bases and the J gene end by 4 bases; junction bases not matched to a gene: 12. The CDR3 has 16 amino acids. The CDR3 nucleotides are TGTGCCAGCAGGTCCGGGACAGCGAGCATTAATCAGCCCCAGCATTTT. Translation gives CASRSGTASINQPQHF.

V gene TRBV30 combines with J gene TRBJ1-4; D might be TRBD1 (5 bases). Germline-derived CDR1 and CDR2 are GTSNPN and SVGIG (reference sequence). V shed 3 bases and J shed 0 bases, with 8 bases lying between them. This CDR3 spans 14 amino acids. In nucleotides, the CDR3 is TGTGCCTGGAGCGCGACAGCAACTAATGAAAAACTGTTTTTT. It translates to CAWSATATNEKLFF.

The V and J genes are TRBV7-8 and TRBJ1-1; 8 positions match TRBD1. Trimming cost V 4 bases and J 1 base; bases outside gene matches: 14. The CDR3 extends over 18 amino acids. Germline CDR1 is SGHVS and CDR2 is FQNEAQ. Written as DNA, the CDR3 is TGTGCCAGCAGCTCCATCAACCTCGGACAGGGAGCGAACACTGAAGCTTTCTTT. Protein: CASSSINLGQGANTEAFF.

The chain is built from TRBV4-2 and TRBJ2-3; TRBD2 aligns across 8 bases. Per germline, CDR1 LGHNA and CDR2 YNFKEQ. The CDR3 runs 16 residues. V lost 4 bases and J lost 5; bases outside the gene matches: 11. CDR3: CASSLRNGGAKDTQYF. CDR3 bases: TGTGCCAGCAGCCTCCGAAACGGGGGGGCAAAAGATACGCAGTATTTT.

This sequence joins TRBV27 and TRBJ2-1; possibly TRBD1 for D (6 bases). Per germline, CDR1 MNHEY and CDR2 SMNVEV (reference sequence). Trimming pared 5 bases from V and 11 bases from J, leaving 16 bases between. The length of the CDR3 is 13 residues. Here the CDR3 DNA reads TGTGCCAGCAGTCCCGGGACGGGACACCAGCAGTTCTTC. As protein: CASSPGTGHQQFF.

The chain has TRBV19 and TRBJ2-3, with TRBD2 matching 9 bases. CDR3 length: 15 residues. Unmatched junction bases numbered 3, after V lost 3 bases and J lost 2 bases. Germline V gene sequence: CDR1 LNHDA, CDR2 SQIVND (reference sequence). In DNA, the CDR3 is TGTGCCAGTAGTATGGGACTAGCTTTCACAGATACGCAGTATTTT. It translates to CASSMGLAFTDTQYF.

This chain joins TRBV7-9 and TRBJ2-5, with D possibly TRBD2 on 5 matching bases. This CDR3 is 16 amino acids long. V shed 3 bases and J shed 5 bases, with 19 bases lying between them. Germline loops: CDR1 SEHNR, CDR2 FQNEAQ (reference sequence). This CDR3 reads CASSFPTGSRDETQYF. CDR3 bases: TGTGCCAGCAGCTTCCCCACGGGAAGTCGTGACGAGACCCAGTACTTC.

The chain recombines TRBV19 with TRBJ1-3; TRBD1 is a possible D gene (6 bases). The CDR3 totals 14 residues. Germline V CDR1 and CDR2: LNHDA, SQIVND (reference sequence). Between the trimmed V and J ends, which lost 5 bases and 5 bases, there was a span of 13 bases. This CDR3 reads CASSQQGIRNTIYF. CDR3 bases: TGTGCCAGTAGTCAACAGGGAATCAGAAACACCATATATTTT.

As regards this clone: At one boundary the junction diverges from the germline segment, which might be a read error. The chain combines TRBV27 with TRBJ2-5, with 9 nucleotides matching TRBD2. The CDR3 covers 15 residues. CDR1 and CDR2 from the germline V gene are MNHEY and SMNVEV (reference sequence). For the CDR3, the DNA is TGTGCCAGTAGTTTGGCGGGGGGGCACCAAGAGACCCAGTACTTC. Translating it yields CASSLAGGHQETQYF.